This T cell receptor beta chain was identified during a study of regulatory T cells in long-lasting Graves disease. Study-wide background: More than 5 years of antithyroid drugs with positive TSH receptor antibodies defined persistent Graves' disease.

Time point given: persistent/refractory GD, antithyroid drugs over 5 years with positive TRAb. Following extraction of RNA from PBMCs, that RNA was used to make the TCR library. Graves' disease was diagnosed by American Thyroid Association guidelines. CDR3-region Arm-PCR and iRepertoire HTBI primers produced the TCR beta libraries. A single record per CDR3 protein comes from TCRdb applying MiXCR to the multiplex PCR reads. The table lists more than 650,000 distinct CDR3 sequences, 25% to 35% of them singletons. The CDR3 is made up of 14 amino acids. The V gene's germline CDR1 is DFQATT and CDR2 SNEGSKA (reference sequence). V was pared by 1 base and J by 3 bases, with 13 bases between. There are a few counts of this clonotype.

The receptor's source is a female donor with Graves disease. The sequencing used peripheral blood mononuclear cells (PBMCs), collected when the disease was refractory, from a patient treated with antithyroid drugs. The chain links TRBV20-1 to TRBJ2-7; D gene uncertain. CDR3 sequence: CSARVSDPDYEQYF. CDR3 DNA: TGCAGTGCTAGAGTGTCAGACCCTGACTACGAGCAGTACTTC.